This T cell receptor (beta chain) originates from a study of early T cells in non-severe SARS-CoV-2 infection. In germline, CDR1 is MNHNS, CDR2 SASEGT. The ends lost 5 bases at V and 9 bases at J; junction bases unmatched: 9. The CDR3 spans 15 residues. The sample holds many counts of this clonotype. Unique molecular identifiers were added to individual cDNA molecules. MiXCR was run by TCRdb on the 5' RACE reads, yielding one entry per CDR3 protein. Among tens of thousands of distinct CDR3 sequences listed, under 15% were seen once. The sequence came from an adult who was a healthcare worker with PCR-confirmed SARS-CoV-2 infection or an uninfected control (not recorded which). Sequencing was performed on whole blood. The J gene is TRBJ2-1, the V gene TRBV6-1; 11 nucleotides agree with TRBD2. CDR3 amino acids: CASSKTLAGGSEQFF. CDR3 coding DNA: TGTGCCAGCAGTAAAACTTTAGCGGGAGGGAGTGAGCAGTTCTTC.